The clone carrying this T cell receptor delta chain appeared a few times. This likely came from a read error, as a far larger clone is one base away. The sample holds other DNA sequences that translate to the same CDR3. The record originates from a study of gamma-delta T cells after stem cell transplantation. The CDR3 has 18 amino acids. CDR1 and CDR2 (germline): GEAIGNYY, EKD. TCRdb re-analyzed the RT-PCR reads via CATT. The profile shows over a thousand delta-chain clones, around 1.8% of them singletons. The TCR originated in a human donor. It is not recorded whose cells these are; they may come from a transplant donor. The material sequenced was gamma-delta T cells. This sequence joins TRDV2 and TRDJ1, with 11 bases that match TRDD3. This chain's CDR3 is CACEQLGDRGSAADKLIF. CDR3 in DNA: TGTGCATGTGAACAACTGGGGGATAGGGGGTCCGCCGCCGATAAACTCATCTTT.